Included here is one T cell receptor beta chain sequence, with context. Its specificity is unknown. This sample was taken from a study of human T cells and chemical hapten exposure. Trimming shortened V by 1 base and J by 2 bases, and 11 bases separated the two germline ends. CDR3 length equals 14 residues. The germline CDR1 and CDR2 sequences are DFQATT and SNEGSKA (reference sequence). TCRdb passed the RACE reads through MiXCR, listing each CDR3 protein once. The sample records around 190,000 distinct CDR3 sequences, about 22% being singletons. Time point noted: patch test 1, 2 weeks after DPC sensitization. The treatment denotes: therapeutic diphenylcyclopropenone sensitization with weekly scalp DPC. Whole-study results and caveats: Among expanded TCRs, significantly more large CDR3 similarity clusters formed than among controls. All donors were alopecia patients, so their immunity may differ from that of healthy people.

The sample was whole blood, taken in connection with sensitization to the hapten diphenylcyclopropenone (DPC). The V call is TRBV20-1, the J call TRBJ2-5; no definite D call. This TCR derives from a woman between 50 and 59 years old with alopecia areata. Some clones in this sample may be carry-over from other donors' samples. The CDR3 coding sequence is TGCAGTGCTAGAGTCACGACATCGCAAGAGACCCAGTACTTC. Protein: CSARVTTSQETQYF.